This T cell receptor (beta chain) came from a study of blood T cell repertoires in COVID-19. In the study overall: Acute and convalescent COVID-19 samples came from the United States, Italy and Spain. T cells, B-cell-depleted T cells, or PBMCs provided the cDNA or gDNA that served as material.

As processed by the authors: Cell counts per sample came from amplifying reference gene primers. Sequencing used immunoSEQ multiplex PCR; TCRdb keeps in-frame clones, though not all of them. V, J and clone size are taken as reported in that table, and D and trimming were inferred from the DNA itself. The sample has about 42,000 clones; about 91% are singletons. The sequence came from a human donor in a cohort sampled during active COVID-19. Sequencing was carried out using peripheral blood.

The CDR3 spells CASSINTEAFF. The CDR3, as DNA: TGTGCCAGCAGCATTAACACTGAAGCTTTCTTT. The V gene is TRBV2, the J gene TRBJ1-1; D unresolved. This CDR3 has 11 amino acids. V was clipped by 6 bases and J by 2 bases, with 4 bases between them. Germline loops: CDR1 SNHLY, CDR2 FYNNEI.